The rows below give T cell receptor beta chains drawn from one sample of a study of CD8 T cells in ankylosing spondylitis. Each CDR3 protein gets one entry after TCRdb re-called the 5' RACE reads with MiXCR. The sample gives about 840,000 distinct CDR3 sequences, 12% of which show up once; roughly 0.51% is in the top ten. Specimen: blood, either unsorted or a sorted T cell fraction (not recorded which). The receptor source for this set is a male donor with ankylosing spondylitis. Each CDR3 is given with its conserved first and last residue. The order of the fields is V gene, CDR3 protein.

>TRBV30
CAWSDSYEQYF
>TRBV20-1
CSARGVQTLNTEAFF
>TRBV20-1
CSAPNEGYTF
>TRBV20-1
CSARTPGQVNEQFF
>TRBV20-1
CSARGGGIRNQPQHF
>TRBV10-3
CATGGGTSVSDTQYF
>TRBV25-1
CASSEFRGPAADTQYF
>TRBV20-1
CSARRDTTDTQYF
>TRBV3-1
CASSHGRGTGIRETQYF
>TRBV20-1
CSAERTGNEWFGSPLHF
>TRBV10-3
CAIRGGDTEAFF
>TRBV15
CATSEHRGIIAKNIQYF
>TRBV20-1
CSASQGPYEQYF
>TRBV20-1
CSAILPRESYEQYF
>TRBV20-1
CSARVAGEGWTQYF
>TRBV28
CASSLIGNTYEQYF
>TRBV2
CASSWGLAGANEQFF
>TRBV20-1
CSAKKVGTEAFF
>TRBV28
CASSLLGAGGYNEQFF
>TRBV7-2
CASSLRAGGITGELFF
>TRBV20-1
CSASSGSEQYF
>TRBV28
CASSPGARAIETQYF
>TRBV7-9
CASSRKGGRRDLYGYTF
>TRBV29-1
CSVRQGLNTDTQYF
>TRBV4-3
CASSQDLGWNEQFF
>TRBV5-1
CASSSGYIGAYDEQFF
>TRBV5-1
CASSPTLGVSYEQYF
>TRBV7-2
CASSLPGQPQHF
>TRBV6-2/TRBV6-3
CASRTVGRGGYYEQYF
>TRBV20-1
CSARAVDTQYF
>TRBV7-9
CASSRRGGIEGETQYF
>TRBV4-2
CASSQDISGGAGAPQYF
>TRBV25-1
CASSGYRNTEAFF
>TRBV4-3
CASSQDEFGGTEAFF
>TRBV5-1
CASSLITSGDNEQFF
>TRBV3-1
CASSLRDRDSPLHF
>TRBV6-2/TRBV6-3
CASRGLTRLETQYF
>TRBV18
CASSPGQYNEQLF
>TRBV5-1
CASSLGGGAASGANVLTF
>TRBV5-1
CASRPGQGYSNTEAFF